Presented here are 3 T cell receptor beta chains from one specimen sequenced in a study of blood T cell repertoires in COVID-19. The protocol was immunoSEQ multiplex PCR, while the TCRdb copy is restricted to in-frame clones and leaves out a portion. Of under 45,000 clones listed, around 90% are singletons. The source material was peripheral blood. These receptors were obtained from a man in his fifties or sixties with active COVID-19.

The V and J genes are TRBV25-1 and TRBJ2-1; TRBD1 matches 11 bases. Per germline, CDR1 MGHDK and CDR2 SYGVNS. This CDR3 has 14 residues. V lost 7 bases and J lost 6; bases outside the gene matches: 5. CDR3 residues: CASNGQGARNEQFF. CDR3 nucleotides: TGTGCCAGCAACGGACAGGGGGCGCGCAATGAGCAGTTCTTC.

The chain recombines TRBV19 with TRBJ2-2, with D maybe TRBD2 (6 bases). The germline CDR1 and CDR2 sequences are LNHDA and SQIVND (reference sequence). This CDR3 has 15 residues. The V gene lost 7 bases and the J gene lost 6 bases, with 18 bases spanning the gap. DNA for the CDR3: TGTGCCAGTAACCCTGGGCTAGCGTACGCCGGGGAGCTGTTTTTT. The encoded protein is CASNPGLAYAGELFF.

The CDR3 coding sequence is TGTGCCAGCAGCTTAGTCGAGTCGGGGAAGACCCAGTACTTC. Amino acids: CASSLVESGKTQYF. This sequence joins TRBV7-6 and TRBJ2-5; tentative D call: TRBD2 (5 bases). The germline V and J ends were trimmed by 1 base and 6 bases, with 12 bases remaining between them. Germline CDR1 and CDR2: SGHVS and FNYEAQ. This CDR3 is 14 amino acids long.